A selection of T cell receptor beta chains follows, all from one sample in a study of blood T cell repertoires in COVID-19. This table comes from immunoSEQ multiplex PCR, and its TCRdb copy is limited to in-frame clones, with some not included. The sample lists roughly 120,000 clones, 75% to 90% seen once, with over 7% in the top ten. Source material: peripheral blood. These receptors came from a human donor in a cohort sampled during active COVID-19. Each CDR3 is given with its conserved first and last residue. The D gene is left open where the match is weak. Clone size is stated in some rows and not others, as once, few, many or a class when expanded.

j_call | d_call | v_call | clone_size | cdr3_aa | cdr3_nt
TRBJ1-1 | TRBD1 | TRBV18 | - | CASSPGQGFTEAFF | TGTGCCAGCTCACCAGGACAGGGGTTCACTGAAGCTTTCTTT
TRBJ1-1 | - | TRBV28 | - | CASSLVIRTEAFF | TGTGCCAGCAGTTTGGTCATTCGGACTGAAGCTTTCTTT
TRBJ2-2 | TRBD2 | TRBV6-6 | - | CASSPPGKLAGEMNTGELFF | TGTGCCAGCAGCCCCCCGGGGAAACTAGCGGGAGAGATGAACACCGGGGAGCTGTTTTTT
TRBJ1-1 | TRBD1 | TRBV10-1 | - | CASSESTGVHTEAFF | TGCGCCAGCAGTGAGTCGACAGGGGTTCACACTGAAGCTTTCTTT
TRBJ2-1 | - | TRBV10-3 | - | CAISESSRTAVYNEQFF | TGTGCCATCAGTGAGTCGAGTAGGACTGCGGTGTATAATGAGCAGTTCTTC
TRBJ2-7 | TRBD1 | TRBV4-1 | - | CASSRSGQTTYEQYF | TGCGCCAGCAGCCGATCGGGACAGACTACCTACGAGCAGTACTTC
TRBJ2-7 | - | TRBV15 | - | CATSRDRSNEQYF | TGTGCCACCAGCAGAGATCGGTCCAACGAGCAGTACTTC
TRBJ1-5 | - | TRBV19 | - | CASSIGGGPNQPQHF | TGTGCCAGTAGTATCGGGGGGGGGCCCAATCAGCCCCAGCATTTT
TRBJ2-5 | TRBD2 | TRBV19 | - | CASSIETGGAGETQYF | TGTGCCAGTAGTATAGAGACGGGAGGGGCCGGGGAGACCCAGTACTTC
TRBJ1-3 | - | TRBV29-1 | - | CSGGSSGNTIYF | TGCAGCGGCGGGTCGTCTGGAAACACCATATATTTT
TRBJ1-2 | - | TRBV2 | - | CASSDQRTLYGYTF | TGTGCCAGCAGCGACCAGCGAACCCTTTATGGCTACACCTTC
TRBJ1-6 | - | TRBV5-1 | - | CASSLALKGDSPLHF | TGCGCCAGCAGCTTGGCCCTCAAAGGGGATTCACCCCTCCACTTT
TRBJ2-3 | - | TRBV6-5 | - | CASSYSGGEAQDTQYF | TGTGCCAGCAGTTACTCAGGGGGAGAGGCCCAAGATACGCAGTATTTT
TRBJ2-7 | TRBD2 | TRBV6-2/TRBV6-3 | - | CASSYTSRRLAYNVQYF | TGTGCCAGCAGTTATACCTCTCGTCGACTAGCCTACAATGTGCAGTACTTC
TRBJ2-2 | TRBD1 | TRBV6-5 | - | CASRGQGRTGELFF | TGTGCCAGCAGGGGACAGGGGCGGACCGGGGAGCTGTTTTTT
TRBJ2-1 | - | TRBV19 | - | CASSPPPGYGGNEQFF | TGTGCCAGTAGTCCCCCGCCGGGATATGGTGGCAATGAGCAGTTCTTC
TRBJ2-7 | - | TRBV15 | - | CATSRDLAGSSSYEQYF | TGTGCCACCAGCAGAGATCTGGCAGGCTCGAGCTCCTACGAGCAGTACTTC
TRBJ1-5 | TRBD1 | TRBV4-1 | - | CASSQDLTGVGQPQHF | TGCGCCAGCAGCCAAGATTTAACAGGGGTAGGGCAGCCCCAGCATTTT
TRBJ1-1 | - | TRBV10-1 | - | CASSRTANTEAFF | TGCGCCAGCAGCCGGACAGCAAACACTGAAGCTTTCTTT
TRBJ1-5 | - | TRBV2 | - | CASSYREGLSNQPQHF | TGTGCCAGCAGTTACAGGGAAGGACTGAGCAATCAGCCCCAGCATTTT
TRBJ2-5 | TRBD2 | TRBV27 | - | CASSLGASGNQETQYF | TGTGCCAGCAGTTTAGGGGCTAGCGGGAACCAAGAGACCCAGTACTTC
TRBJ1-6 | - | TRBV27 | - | CASSPRSVIAPLHF | TGTGCCAGCAGCCCCCGGAGTGTGATCGCCCCGCTCCACTTT
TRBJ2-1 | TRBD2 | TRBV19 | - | CASSSGVRAGGEQFF | TGTGCCAGTAGTTCAGGGGTGAGGGCGGGAGGTGAGCAGTTCTTC
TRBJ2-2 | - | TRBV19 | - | CASSPYPGELFF | TGTGCCAGTAGTCCCTACCCCGGGGAGCTGTTTTTT
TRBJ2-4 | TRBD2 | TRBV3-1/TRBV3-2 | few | CASSPLAGAKNIQYF | TGTGCCAGCAGCCCACTAGCGGGAGCCAAAAACATTCAGTACTTC
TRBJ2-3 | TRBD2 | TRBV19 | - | CASSYPTSGIGDTQYF | TGTGCCAGTAGTTACCCGACTAGCGGGATTGGGGATACGCAGTATTTT
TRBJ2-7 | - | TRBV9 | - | CASSRGSLSYEQYF | TGTGCCAGCAGTCGGGGTAGCCTCTCCTACGAGCAGTACTTC
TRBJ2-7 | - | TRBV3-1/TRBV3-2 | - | CASGKRGAGEQYF | TGTGCCAGCGGTAAACGGGGGGCGGGGGAGCAGTACTTC
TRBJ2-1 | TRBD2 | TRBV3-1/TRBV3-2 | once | CASSAVSTSGRPSSYNEQFF | TGTGCCAGCAGCGCCGTGTCCACTAGCGGGAGGCCAAGCTCCTACAATGAGCAGTTCTTC
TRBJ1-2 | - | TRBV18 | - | CASSPPSTGNYGYTF | TGTGCCAGCTCACCACCATCCACGGGGAACTATGGCTACACCTTC
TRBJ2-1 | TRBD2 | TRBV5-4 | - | CASSLNSGRSYNEQFF | TGTGCCAGCAGCTTAAATAGCGGGAGGTCCTACAATGAGCAGTTCTTC
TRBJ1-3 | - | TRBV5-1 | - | CASSSPGDPTGNTIYF | TGCGCCAGCAGCTCCCCAGGGGACCCGACGGGAAACACCATATATTTT
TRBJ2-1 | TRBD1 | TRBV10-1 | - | CASSSKPSGTAYNEQFF | TGCGCCAGCAGTTCAAAACCCTCCGGGACAGCCTACAATGAGCAGTTCTTC
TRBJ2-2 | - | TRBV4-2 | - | CASSQVEAGELFF | TGTGCCAGCAGCCAAGTGGAGGCCGGGGAGCTGTTTTTT
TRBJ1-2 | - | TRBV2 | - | CASSVSLTGGYTF | TGTGCCAGCAGTGTGTCCTTAACGGGAGGCTACACCTTC
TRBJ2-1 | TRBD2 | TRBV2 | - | CASSTIKRGTYNEQFF | TGTGCCAGCAGTACGATTAAGCGGGGGACCTACAATGAGCAGTTCTTC
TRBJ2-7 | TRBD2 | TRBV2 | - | CAGGGLTYEQYF | TGTGCCGGGGGGGGACTAACCTACGAGCAGTACTTC
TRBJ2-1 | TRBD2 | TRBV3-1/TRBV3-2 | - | CASSPSGSSSYNEQFF | TGTGCCAGCAGCCCTAGCGGGAGCAGCTCCTACAATGAGCAGTTCTTC
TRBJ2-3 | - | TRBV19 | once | CASSLVGQSDTQYF | TGTGCCAGTAGTTTAGTGGGGCAGTCAGATACGCAGTATTTT
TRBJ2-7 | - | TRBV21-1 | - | CASSKWSQDEQYF | TGTGCCAGCAGCAAATGGAGTCAAGACGAGCAGTACTTC
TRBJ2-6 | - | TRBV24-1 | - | CATSDLDRSRSGANVLTF | TGTGCCACCAGTGATTTGGACCGCAGCAGGTCTGGGGCCAACGTCCTGACTTTC
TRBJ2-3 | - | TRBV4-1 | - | CASRDTGASTDTQYF | TGCGCCAGCAGGGACACAGGTGCTAGCACAGATACGCAGTATTTT
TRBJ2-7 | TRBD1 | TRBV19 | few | CASSTKQGSSYEQYF | TGTGCCAGTAGTACGAAACAGGGGAGCTCCTACGAGCAGTACTTC
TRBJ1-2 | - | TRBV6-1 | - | CASSEAAGGWDYGYTF | TGTGCCAGCAGTGAAGCGGCGGGGGGTTGGGACTATGGCTACACCTTC
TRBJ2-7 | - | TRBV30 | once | CAWSVSNPGTSPYEQYF | TGTGCCTGGAGTGTATCCAACCCCGGGACAAGTCCCTACGAGCAGTACTTC
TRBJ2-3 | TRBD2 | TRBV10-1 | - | CASSPAGDGDTQYF | TGCGCCAGCAGTCCAGCGGGAGATGGAGATACGCAGTATTTT
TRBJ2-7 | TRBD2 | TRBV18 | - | CASSPRAGLAATYEQYF | TGTGCCAGCTCACCACGTGCGGGACTAGCGGCCACCTACGAGCAGTACTTC
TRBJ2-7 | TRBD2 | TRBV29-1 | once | CSVGVLAGPRGEQYF | TGCAGCGTTGGGGTCCTAGCGGGACCTAGGGGTGAGCAGTACTTC
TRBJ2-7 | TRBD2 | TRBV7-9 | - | CASSLALASYEQYF | TGTGCCAGCAGCTTAGCACTAGCGTCCTACGAGCAGTACTTC
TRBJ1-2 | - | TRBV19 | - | CASTRAGGINYGYTF | TGTGCCAGTACCCGCGCTGGAGGAATCAACTATGGCTACACCTTC
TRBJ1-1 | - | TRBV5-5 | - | CASSSRGEGTEAFF | TGTGCCAGCAGCTCCAGGGGAGAGGGCACTGAAGCTTTCTTT
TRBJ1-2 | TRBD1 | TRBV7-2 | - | CASSLMGQYGYTF | TGTGCCAGCAGCTTAATGGGACAGTATGGCTACACCTTC